This T cell receptor beta chain was sequenced for a study of HIV-infected patients and healthy controls. Study-wide points: The seeming recovery of the Gini index after therapy in HIV-infected patients vanished in size-matched data. Compared with untreated HIV+ repertoires, healthy controls showed roughly threefold more distinct CDR3s and higher Shannon diversity. In healthy controls, MAIT alpha CDR3s were common; in HIV+ repertoires, severely depleted.

No cell fractionation was done, so the repertoire covers all unsorted peripheral blood T cells. Around 530 ng RNA was reverse transcribed with alpha and beta constant-region primers. Each of the alpha and beta chains got its own library through chain-specific third strand synthesis with indices. Using its own MiXCR run on the 5' RACE reads, TCRdb lists one record per CDR3 protein. The sample records more than 15,000 distinct CDR3 sequences, 9% to 15% being singletons. By share, this clonotype counts as medium-sized. No antigen is known for it. This clonotype originated in an adult in good health. Sequencing was performed on blood.

Here the CDR3 reads CASSLYLSGIPSYNEQFF. Here the CDR3 DNA reads TGTGCCAGCAGCTTATATTTGAGCGGGATCCCCTCCTACAATGAGCAGTTCTTC. The V gene is TRBV7-3, the J gene TRBJ2-1; 7 bases match TRBD2. CDR3 size: 18 residues. CDR1 and CDR2 from the germline V gene are SGHTA and FQGTGA. V shed 2 bases, J shed 0 bases, and the junction held 10 bases outside the gene matches.